This T cell receptor (beta chain) was recovered during a study of response to subunit inactivated influenza vaccine. Findings of the study overall: Authors suggested each seasonal flu vaccination may recruit only limited numbers of new T cells.

Per the germline V gene, CDR1 is SGHTA and CDR2 is FQGNSA. Trimming removed 1 base from V and 2 bases from J; junction bases left unmatched: 13. The CDR3 is made up of 19 amino acids. TCRdb re-analysed the RT-PCR reads in MiXCR, keeping a single row per CDR3 protein. This table holds about 650,000 distinct CDR3 sequences, 15% to 18% found once. In this sample, this clonotype turned up many times. Its antigen is currently unknown. This TCR was sampled from a man over 45 who received an inactivated influenza vaccine. The sample here was PBMCs from blood, taken 11 to 12 days after vaccination. V usage is TRBV7-2 and J usage is TRBJ2-3, with 9 bases matching TRBD2. The CDR3 reads CASSLGPAGAGGTTDTQYF. Here the CDR3 DNA reads TGTGCCAGCAGCTTAGGGCCGGCTGGAGCGGGGGGAACCACAGATACGCAGTATTTT.